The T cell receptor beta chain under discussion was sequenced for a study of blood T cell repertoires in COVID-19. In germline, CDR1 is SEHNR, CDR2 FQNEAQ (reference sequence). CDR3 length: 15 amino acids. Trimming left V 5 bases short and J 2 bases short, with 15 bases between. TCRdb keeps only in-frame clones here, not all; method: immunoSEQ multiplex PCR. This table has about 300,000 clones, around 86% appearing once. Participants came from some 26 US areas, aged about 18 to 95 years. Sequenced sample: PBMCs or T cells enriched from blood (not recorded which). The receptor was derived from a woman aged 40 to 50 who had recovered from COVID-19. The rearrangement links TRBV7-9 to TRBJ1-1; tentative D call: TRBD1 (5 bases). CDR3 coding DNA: TGTGCCAGCAGCCTTGGCCGGGGGATCAACACTGAAGCTTTCTTT. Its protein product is CASSLGRGINTEAFF.